One sample yielded the 7 T cell receptor beta chains listed below, sequenced in a study of T cell responses to AZD1222 COVID-19 vaccine. Generated by immunoSEQ multiplex PCR, the TCRdb table keeps only in-frame clones and is missing some. The sample holds roughly 190,000 clones, around nine tenths seen once. The material sequenced was peripheral blood, taken 28 days after the second dose of the MenACWY control vaccine. These TCRs come from an adult who received the MenACWY meningococcal vaccine as a control.

This clone was seen a few times. The rearrangement uses TRBV11-2 and TRBJ1-1, with D maybe TRBD1 (6 bases). From germline, CDR1 is SGHAT and CDR2 FQNNGV. This CDR3 spans 14 amino acids. V lost 6 bases and J 0 bases, leaving 11 bases between the germline ends. Here the CDR3 reads CASSPDRLNTEAFF. The DNA for the CDR3 is TGTGCCAGCAGTCCTGACAGGCTGAACACTGAAGCTTTCTTT. Together with reference TRBV11-2 and TRBJ1-1, the CDR3 gives the full variable domain: EAGVAQSPRYKIIEKRQSVAFWCNPISGHATLYWYQQILGQGPKLLIQFQNNGVVDDSQLPKDRFSAERLKGVDSTLKIQPAKLEDSAVYLCASSPDRLNTEAFFGQGTRLTVV.

The J gene is TRBJ1-1, the V gene TRBV4-1, with D maybe TRBD1 (5 bases). Germline-derived CDR1 and CDR2 are MGHRA and YSYEKL. The CDR3 covers 15 residues. V was pared by 1 base and J by 11 bases, with 20 bases between. The DNA for the CDR3 is TGCGCCAGCAGCCAAGGCGGGGGGTCAGCTCTTGGGGCTTTCTTT. Its translation: CASSQGGGSALGAFF.

This rearrangement joins TRBV7-8 to TRBJ2-5; no firm D call. The CDR3 runs to 14 residues. The germline V and J ends were trimmed by 10 bases and 2 bases, with 17 bases remaining between them. Germline values: CDR1 SGHVS, CDR2 FQNEAQ. The CDR3 protein is CATTEKGGQETQYF. The CDR3 region has the DNA TGTGCCACGACGGAGAAGGGTGGACAAGAGACCCAGTACTTC.

This chain connects TRBV29-1 to TRBJ1-1; TRBD1 aligns across 7 bases. The CDR3 is made up of 14 amino acids. Germline V gene data show CDR1 as SQVTM and CDR2 as ANQGSEA. Losses at the gene ends were 6 bases for V and 4 bases for J; bases not matched to a gene: 11. The CDR3 sequence is CSVHPNQGGTEAFF. CDR3 sequence (DNA): TGCAGCGTGCACCCTAATCAGGGGGGCACTGAAGCTTTCTTT.

V usage is TRBV27 and J usage is TRBJ2-7, with D hard to call. CDR3 length: 12 residues. The germline gives CDR1 MNHEY, CDR2 SMNVEV (reference sequence). Deletions cut 4 bases from V and 5 bases from J, with 9 bases between. CDR3 in amino acids: CASSSDLNEQYF. The CDR3 coding sequence is TGTGCCAGCAGTTCCGACCTGAACGAGCAGTACTTC.

V gene TRBV19 combines with J gene TRBJ2-4, with TRBD2 identical over 12 bases. CDR3 length equals 21 residues. Germline V lookup: CDR1 LNHDA, CDR2 SQIVND (reference sequence). The ends lost 3 bases at V and 0 bases at J; junction bases unmatched: 15. The CDR3 sequence is CASSIQTSGRWGELAKNIQYF. The DNA for the CDR3 is TGTGCCAGTAGTATTCAAACTAGCGGGAGGTGGGGGGAGCTAGCCAAAAACATTCAGTACTTC.

This clone was seen only a few times. The chain employs TRBV18 and TRBJ1-1; TRBD1 matches at 7 bases. J was trimmed by 0 bases and V by 8 bases; bases with no gene match: 6. The germline V gene has CDR1 KGHSH and CDR2 LQKENI. CDR3 size: 14 residues. CDR3 in amino acids: CASTGQTVNTEAFF. Here the CDR3 DNA reads TGTGCCAGCACGGGACAGACAGTGAACACTGAAGCTTTCTTT.